This T cell receptor (beta chain) was sequenced during a study of PD-L1 blockade in urothelial cancer. Whole-study context: Atezolizumab was started by patients in about 2014 at 1,200 mg intravenously every 3 weeks. Blood was analyzed 3 weeks (second dose) and 6 weeks after treatment start.

As for this clone: The antigen is undetermined.

Method: immunoSEQ multiplex PCR; TCRdb's copy keeps in-frame clones and lacks some. The sample holds about 48,000 clones; approximately 81% are singletons and the top ten take just over 8.5%. Study results and caveats: Better survival was predicted when blood TCR clonality before treatment fell below the median.

Time point described: peripheral blood 6 weeks after treatment start. There were between 1 and 8 samples from each patient, taken pretreatment and on-treatment. The source was PBMCs, collected around atezolizumab (anti-PD-L1) treatment. This sequence was found in a man between 65 and 85 years old with urothelial cancer.

The CDR3 DNA reads as TGTGCCAGCAGCCAAGAGACGGAGGAGCAGCCCCAGCATTTT. Translating it yields CASSQETEEQPQHF. This sequence joins TRBV4-2 and TRBJ1-5; D is unresolved. V shed 0 bases and J shed 7 bases, with 10 bases lying between them. The CDR3 runs 14 residues. Germline loops: CDR1 LGHNA, CDR2 YNFKEQ.